The entry that follows covers one T cell receptor beta chain sequence. Its antigen is unidentified. Using immunoSEQ multiplex PCR, the repertoire was profiled, and TCRdb retains in-frame clones only, with some absent. Of around 310,000 clones in the sample, 80% were seen once. The data were taken from a study of cytotoxic CD8 clonotypes in ibrutinib-treated CLL. Study conclusions and caveats: At the start, clonality exceeded age-matched healthy donors and followed circulating CD8+ T-cell counts.

This CDR3 is built from 15 residues. In germline, CDR1 is SNHLY, CDR2 FYNNEI. The V gene end was trimmed by 4 bases and the J gene end by 3 bases; junction bases not matched to a gene: 8. The rearrangement uses TRBV2 and TRBJ1-2, with 7 bases that match TRBD1. Sequencing used PBMCs, obtained before ibrutinib treatment. This clonotype was sampled from a human donor with chronic lymphocytic leukemia. In nucleotides, the CDR3 is TGTGCCAGCAGTGGTCACAGGGGCAGCTACTATGGCTACACCTTC. Its protein product is CASSGHRGSYYGYTF.